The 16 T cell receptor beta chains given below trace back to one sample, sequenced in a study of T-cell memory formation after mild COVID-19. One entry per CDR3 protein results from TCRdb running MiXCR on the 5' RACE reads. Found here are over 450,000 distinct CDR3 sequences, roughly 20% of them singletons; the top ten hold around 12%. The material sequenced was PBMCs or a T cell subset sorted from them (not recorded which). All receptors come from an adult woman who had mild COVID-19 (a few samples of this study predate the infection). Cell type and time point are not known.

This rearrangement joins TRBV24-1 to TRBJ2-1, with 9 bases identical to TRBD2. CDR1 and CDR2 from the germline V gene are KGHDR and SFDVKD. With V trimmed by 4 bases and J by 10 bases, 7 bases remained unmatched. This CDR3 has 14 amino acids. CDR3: CATSDTTSGSEQFF. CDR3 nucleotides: TGTGCCACCAGTGACACGACTAGCGGCTCCGAGCAGTTCTTC.

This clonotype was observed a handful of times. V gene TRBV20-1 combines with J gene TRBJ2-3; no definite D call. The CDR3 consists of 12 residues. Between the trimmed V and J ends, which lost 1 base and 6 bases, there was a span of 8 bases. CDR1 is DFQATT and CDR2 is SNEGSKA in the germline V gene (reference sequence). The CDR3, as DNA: TGCAGTGCTAGAGGTCTTGGGGATACGCAGTATTTT. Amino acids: CSARGLGDTQYF.

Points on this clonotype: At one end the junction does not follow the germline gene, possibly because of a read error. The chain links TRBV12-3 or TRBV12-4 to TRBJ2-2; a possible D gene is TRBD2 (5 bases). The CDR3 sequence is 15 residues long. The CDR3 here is CASLAATANTGEPFF. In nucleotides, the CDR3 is TGTGCCAGCCTTGCAGCAACTGCGAACACCGGGGAGCCGTTTTTT.

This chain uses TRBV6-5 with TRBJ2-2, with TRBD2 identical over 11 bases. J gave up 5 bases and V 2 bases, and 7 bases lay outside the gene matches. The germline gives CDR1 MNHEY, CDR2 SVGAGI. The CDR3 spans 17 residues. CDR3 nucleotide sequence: TGTGCCAGCAGTTACGTTCTAGCGGGGGGCCATACCGGGGAGCTGTTTTTT. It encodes CASSYVLAGGHTGELFF.

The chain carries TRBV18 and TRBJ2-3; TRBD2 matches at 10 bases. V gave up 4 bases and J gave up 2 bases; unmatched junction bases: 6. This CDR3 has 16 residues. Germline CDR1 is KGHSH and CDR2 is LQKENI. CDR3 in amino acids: CASSRTSGIYTDTQYF. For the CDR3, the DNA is TGTGCCAGCTCACGTACTAGCGGGATCTACACAGATACGCAGTATTTT.

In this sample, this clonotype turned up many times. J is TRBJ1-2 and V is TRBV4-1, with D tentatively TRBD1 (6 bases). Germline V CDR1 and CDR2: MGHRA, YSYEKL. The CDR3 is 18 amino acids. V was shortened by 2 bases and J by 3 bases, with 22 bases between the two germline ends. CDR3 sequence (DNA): TGCGCCAGCAGCCAACGCCCCCAAGGCAGGGGCATTGACTATGGCTACACCTTC. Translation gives CASSQRPQGRGIDYGYTF.

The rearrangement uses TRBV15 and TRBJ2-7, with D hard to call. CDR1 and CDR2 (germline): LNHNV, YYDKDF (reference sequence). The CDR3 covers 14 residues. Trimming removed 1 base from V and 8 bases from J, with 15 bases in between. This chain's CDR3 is CATSRVGTQGKQYF. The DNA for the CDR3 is TGTGCCACCAGCAGAGTCGGAACCCAAGGCAAGCAGTACTTC.

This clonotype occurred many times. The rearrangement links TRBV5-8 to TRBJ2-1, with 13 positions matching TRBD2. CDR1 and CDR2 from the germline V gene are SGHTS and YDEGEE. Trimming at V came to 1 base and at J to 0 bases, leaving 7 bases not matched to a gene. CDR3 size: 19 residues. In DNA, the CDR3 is TGTGCCAGCAGCTTGCGTACTAGCGGGGGGGCCTTCTCCTACAATGAGCAGTTCTTC. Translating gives CASSLRTSGGAFSYNEQFF.

CDR3 sequence: CATSGSTGGYTQYF. The CDR3, as DNA: TGTGCCACCAGTGGATCTACGGGGGGCTACACGCAGTATTTT. J is TRBJ2-3 and V is TRBV24-1; D perhaps matches TRBD2 (7 bases). V dropped 5 bases and J dropped 9 bases, with 17 bases sitting between them. Germline CDR1 and CDR2: KGHDR and SFDVKD. The CDR3 consists of 14 residues.

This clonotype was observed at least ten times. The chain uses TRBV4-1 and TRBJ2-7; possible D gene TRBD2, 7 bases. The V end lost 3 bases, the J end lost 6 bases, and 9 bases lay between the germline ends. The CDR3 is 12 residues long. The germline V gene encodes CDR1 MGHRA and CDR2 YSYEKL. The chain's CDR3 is CASSQGGGEQYF. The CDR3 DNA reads TGCGCCAGCAGCCAGGGAGGGGGCGAGCAGTACTTC.

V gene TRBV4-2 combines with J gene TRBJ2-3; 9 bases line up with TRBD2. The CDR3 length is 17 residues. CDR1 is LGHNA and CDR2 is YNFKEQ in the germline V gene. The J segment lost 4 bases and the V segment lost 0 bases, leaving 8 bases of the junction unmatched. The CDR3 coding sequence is TGTGCCAGCAGCCAAGAACGGGGCGGGGGGGTCGCAGATACGCAGTATTTT. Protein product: CASSQERGGGVADTQYF.

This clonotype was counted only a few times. The CDR3 spells CASSLVVGALEAFF. DNA for the CDR3: TGCGCCAGCAGCTTGGTGGTGGGGGCGCTTGAAGCTTTCTTT. The gene calls are TRBV5-1 and TRBJ1-1; tentative D call: TRBD1 (6 bases). This CDR3 is built from 14 residues. Germline V lookup: CDR1 SGHRS, CDR2 YFSETQ. The V gene lost 0 bases and the J gene lost 7 bases, with 13 bases spanning the gap.

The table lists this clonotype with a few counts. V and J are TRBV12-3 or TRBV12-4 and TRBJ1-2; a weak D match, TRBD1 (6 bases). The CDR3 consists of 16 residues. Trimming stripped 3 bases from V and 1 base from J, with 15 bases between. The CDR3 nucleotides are TGTGCCAGCAGTTTGGGAACAGGGTGGGGTAACTATGGCTACACCTTC. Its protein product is CASSLGTGWGNYGYTF.

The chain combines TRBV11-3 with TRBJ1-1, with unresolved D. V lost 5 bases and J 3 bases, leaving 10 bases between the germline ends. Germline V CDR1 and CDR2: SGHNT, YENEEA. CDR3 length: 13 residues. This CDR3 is CASSVEADTEAFF. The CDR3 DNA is TGTGCCAGCAGCGTTGAAGCGGACACTGAAGCTTTCTTT.

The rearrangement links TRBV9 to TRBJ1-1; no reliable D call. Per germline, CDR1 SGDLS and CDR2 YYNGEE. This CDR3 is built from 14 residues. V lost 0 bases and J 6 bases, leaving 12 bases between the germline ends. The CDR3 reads CASSVGDGNPEAFF. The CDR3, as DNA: TGTGCCAGCAGCGTAGGAGACGGTAACCCTGAAGCTTTCTTT.

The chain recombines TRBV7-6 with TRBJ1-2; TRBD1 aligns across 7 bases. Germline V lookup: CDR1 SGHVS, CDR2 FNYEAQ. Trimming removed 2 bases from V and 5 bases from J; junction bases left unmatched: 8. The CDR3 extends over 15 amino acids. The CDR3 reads CASSLSGTDIYGYTF. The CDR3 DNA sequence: TGTGCCAGCAGCTTATCCGGGACAGATATTTATGGCTACACCTTC. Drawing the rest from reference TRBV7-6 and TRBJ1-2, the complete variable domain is GAGVSQSPRYKVTKRGQDVALRCDPISGHVSLYWYRQALGQGPEFLTYFNYEAQQDKSGLPNDRFSAERPEGSISTLTIQRTEQRDSAMYRCASSLSGTDIYGYTFGSGTRLTVV.